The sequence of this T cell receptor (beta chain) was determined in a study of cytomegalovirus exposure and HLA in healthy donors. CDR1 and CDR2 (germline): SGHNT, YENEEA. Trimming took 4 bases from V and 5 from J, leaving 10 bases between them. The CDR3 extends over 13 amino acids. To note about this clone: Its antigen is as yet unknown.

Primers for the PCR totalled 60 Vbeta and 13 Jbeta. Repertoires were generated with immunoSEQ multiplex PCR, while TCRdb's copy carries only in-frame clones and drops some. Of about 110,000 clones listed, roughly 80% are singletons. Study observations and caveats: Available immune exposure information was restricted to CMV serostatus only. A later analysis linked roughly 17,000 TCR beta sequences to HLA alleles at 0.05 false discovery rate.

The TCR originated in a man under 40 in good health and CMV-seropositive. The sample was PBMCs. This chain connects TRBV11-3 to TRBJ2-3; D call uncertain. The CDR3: CASSSEYVDTQYF. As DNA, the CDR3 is TGTGCCAGCAGCTCAGAATATGTAGATACGCAGTATTTT. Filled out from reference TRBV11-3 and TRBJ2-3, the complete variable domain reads EAGVVQSPRYKIIEKKQPVAFWCNPISGHNTLYWYLQNLGQGPELLIRYENEEAVDDSQLPKDRFSAERLKGVDSTLKIQPAELGDSAVYLCASSSEYVDTQYFGPGTRLTVL.